This T cell receptor (beta chain) is drawn from a study of CD8+CD57+ T cells in acquired aplastic anemia. Study overall: Recorded DNA amounts for sorted CD4+ and CD8+ cells had an average of approximately 2.9 ug.

Overall study results and limits: Patients and controls had in common some 30 CD8+ CDR3 sequences.

This clonotype was seen a single time. The antigen is unknown. Selection for sequencing was limited to patients who had shown CD8+CD57+ cell expansion by flow cytometry. The blood sampling took place in patients who had so far received no therapy. It was genomic DNA that served as the template for profiling TCR beta VDJ and CDR3. TCRdb ran MiXCR on the reads and lists one entry per CDR3 protein. This table holds 150,000 to 200,000 distinct CDR3 sequences, 47% found once. Sequencing was done on a sample of sorted CD4+, CD8+, or CD8+CD57+ T cells (not recorded which) from PBMCs. The source of this sequence is a human donor with aplastic anemia.

DNA for the CDR3: TGTGCCAGTAGTATGGGGCGGCCTCCGGGCGAGCAGTACTTC. Translating gives CASSMGRPPGEQYF. V gene TRBV19 combines with J gene TRBJ2-7; possibly TRBD1 for D (5 bases). Trimming took 3 bases from V and 6 from J, leaving 15 bases between them. The CDR3 extends over 14 amino acids. Germline lookup yields CDR1 LNHDA and CDR2 SQIVND (reference sequence).